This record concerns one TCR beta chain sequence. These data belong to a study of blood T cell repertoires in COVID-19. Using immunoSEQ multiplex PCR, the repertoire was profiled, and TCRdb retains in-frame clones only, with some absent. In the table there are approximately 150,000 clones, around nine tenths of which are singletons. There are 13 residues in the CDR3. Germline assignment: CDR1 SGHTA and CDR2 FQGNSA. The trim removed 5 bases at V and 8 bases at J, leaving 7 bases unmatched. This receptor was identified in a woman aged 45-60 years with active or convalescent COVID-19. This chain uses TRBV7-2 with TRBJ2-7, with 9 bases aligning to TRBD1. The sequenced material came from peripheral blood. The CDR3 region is CASSLGTGSKQYF. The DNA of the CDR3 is TGTGCCAGCAGCCTGGGGACAGGGAGCAAGCAGTACTTC.